The 11 T cell receptor beta chains below come from one sample, sequenced in a study of naive and memory T cell subsets. Both TRBC1 and TRBC2 were covered by a beta constant-region primer of two equimolar oligonucleotides. The ligated cDNA underwent four PCR rounds using SP2 and nested alpha and beta constant-region primers. TCRdb itself ran the UMI-ligation and nested PCR reads through MiXCR, one entry per CDR3 protein. The table shows some 80,000 distinct CDR3 sequences, with about 10% occurring only once. Source material: naive CD8+ T cells from blood. These receptors all come from a human donor in good health.

This clonotype was picked up many times. This chain uses TRBV27 with TRBJ2-5, with D perhaps TRBD1 (6 bases). This CDR3 is built from 14 residues. The germline V and J ends were trimmed by 0 bases and 2 bases, with 7 bases remaining between them. Germline V gives CDR1 MNHEY, CDR2 SMNVEV (reference sequence). Here the CDR3 reads CASSLSGGQETQYF. The CDR3, as DNA: TGTGCCAGCAGTTTATCAGGGGGACAAGAGACCCAGTACTTC.

In this sample, this clonotype turned up a few times. The rearrangement joins TRBV29-1 to TRBJ1-2; 7 nucleotides agree with TRBD1. CDR3 length: 13 amino acids. Germline V CDR1 and CDR2: SQVTM, ANQGSEA. V trimming: 5 bases; J trimming: 3 bases; junction bases outside the gene matches: 6. The DNA for the CDR3 is TGCAGCGTTCGGAACAGGGGAGACTATGGCTACACCTTC. Residues: CSVRNRGDYGYTF.

In its sample, this clonotype was seen many times. The V gene is TRBV10-1, the J gene TRBJ2-3, with no clear D. This CDR3 spans 16 amino acids. CDR1 is WNHNN and CDR2 is SYGVQD in the germline V gene (reference sequence). V was cut by 2 bases and J by 1 base, with 13 bases left in between. CDR3 in DNA: TGCGCCAGCAGTGAGACGCCCGGCGGTGGCACAGATACGCAGTATTTT. This translates into CASSETPGGGTDTQYF.

This clonotype was recorded many times. The chain links TRBV12-3 or TRBV12-4 to TRBJ2-3; weak D call: TRBD1 (6 bases). Trimming pared 4 bases from V and 2 bases from J, leaving 16 bases between. The CDR3 is 16 amino acids. For the CDR3, the DNA is TGTGCCAGCAGTTACCGGGACATTCGAACCACAGATACGCAGTATTTT. Encoded protein: CASSYRDIRTTDTQYF.

This clonotype is a singleton in its sample. A much larger clonotype is one base distant, so this may be a read error. The chain combines TRBV6-6 with TRBJ2-3; TRBD2 aligns across 10 bases. CDR3 length: 19 residues. V trimming: 0 bases; J trimming: 5 bases; junction bases outside the gene matches: 14. From germline, CDR1 is MNHNY and CDR2 SVGAGI (reference sequence). The CDR3 region is CASSYSPAGGPGPGDTQYF. In DNA, the CDR3 is TGTGCCAGCAGTTACTCGCCAGCGGGAGGGCCTGGTCCAGGAGATACGCAGTATTTT.

CDR3 sequence (DNA): TGTGCCAGCAGTTTCTTCAGGGACACTGAAGCTTTCTTT. Its translation: CASSFFRDTEAFF. The J gene is TRBJ1-1, the V gene TRBV12-3 or TRBV12-4; a weak D match, TRBD1 (5 bases). There are 13 residues in the CDR3. Trimming removed 3 bases from V and 3 bases from J, with 8 bases in between.

This clonotype was observed many times. The CDR3 spells CASSFSLSEQFF. Here the CDR3 DNA reads TGTGCCAGCAGCTTCAGCTTATCTGAGCAGTTCTTC. The gene calls are TRBV13 and TRBJ2-1, with D hard to call. Germline V gives CDR1 PRHDT, CDR2 FYEKMQ (reference sequence). V shed 3 bases and J shed 9 bases, with 9 bases lying between them. This CDR3 comprises 12 residues.

The sample holds many counts of this clonotype. This rearrangement joins TRBV20-1 to TRBJ2-7; 7 nucleotides agree with TRBD1. This CDR3 comprises 14 residues. The junction had 6 bases not matched to a gene; V was cut back by 2 bases and J by 2 bases. Looked up from germline, CDR1 is DFQATT and CDR2 is SNEGSKA (reference sequence). The CDR3, as DNA: TGCAGTGCTAGACGGTACCAGGGGGCCTACGAGCAGTACTTC. Protein sequence: CSARRYQGAYEQYF.

This clonotype showed up just a few times. The chain employs TRBV24-1 and TRBJ2-3; D ambiguous. The germline V and J ends were trimmed by 6 bases and 1 base, with 10 bases remaining between them. The CDR3 contains 14 residues. Per the germline V gene, CDR1 is KGHDR and CDR2 is SFDVKD. The CDR3 loop is CATSTTIGTDTQYF. In nucleotides, the CDR3 is TGTGCCACCAGTACCACGATCGGCACAGATACGCAGTATTTT.

V usage is TRBV10-3 and J usage is TRBJ2-7; D gene unclear. There are 15 residues in the CDR3. Germline CDR1 and CDR2: ENHRY and SYGVKD. Trimming stripped 9 bases from V and 0 bases from J, with 18 bases between. As DNA, the CDR3 is TGTGCCATTGTAGAAGCCTTGGGCAGCTCCTACGAGCAGTACTTC. It codes for CAIVEALGSSYEQYF.

This clonotype showed up just a few times. The chain couples TRBV12-3 or TRBV12-4 to TRBJ2-1; 9 nucleotides agree with TRBD1. Unmatched junction bases numbered 7, after V lost 5 bases and J lost 8 bases. The CDR3 loop spans 14 amino acids. CDR3 in amino acids: CASSPWDRDHEQFF. In nucleotides, the CDR3 is TGTGCCAGCAGTCCCTGGGACAGGGACCATGAGCAGTTCTTC.